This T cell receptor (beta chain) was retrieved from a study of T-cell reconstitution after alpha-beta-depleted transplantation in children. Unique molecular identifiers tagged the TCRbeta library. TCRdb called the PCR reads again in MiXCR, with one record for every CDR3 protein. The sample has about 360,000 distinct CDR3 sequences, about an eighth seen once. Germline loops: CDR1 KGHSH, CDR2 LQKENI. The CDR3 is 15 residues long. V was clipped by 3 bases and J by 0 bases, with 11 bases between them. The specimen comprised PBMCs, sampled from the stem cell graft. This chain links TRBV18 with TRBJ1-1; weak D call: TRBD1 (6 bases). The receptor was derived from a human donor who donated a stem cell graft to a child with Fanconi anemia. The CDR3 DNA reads TGTGCCAGCTCACCCCTGGACAGCTTGAACACTGAAGCTTTCTTT. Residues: CASSPLDSLNTEAFF.